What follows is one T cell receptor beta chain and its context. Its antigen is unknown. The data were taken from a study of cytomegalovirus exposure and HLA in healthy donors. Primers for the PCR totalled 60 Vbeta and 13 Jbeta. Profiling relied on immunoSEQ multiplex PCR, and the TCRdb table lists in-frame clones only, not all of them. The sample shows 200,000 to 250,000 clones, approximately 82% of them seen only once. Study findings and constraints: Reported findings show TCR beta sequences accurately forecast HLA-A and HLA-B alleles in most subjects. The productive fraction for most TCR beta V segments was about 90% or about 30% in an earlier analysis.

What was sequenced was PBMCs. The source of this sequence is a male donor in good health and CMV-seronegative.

This chain's CDR3 is CASSLGGAGGYEQYF. DNA of the CDR3: TGCGCCAGCAGCCTGGGGGGGGCGGGGGGTTACGAGCAGTACTTC. J is TRBJ2-7 and V is TRBV5-1, with 8 nucleotides matching TRBD2. This CDR3 region has 15 residues. CDR1 and CDR2 (germline): SGHRS, YFSETQ. Germline trimming cut 4 bases from V and 4 bases from J; bases unmatched to any gene: 10.